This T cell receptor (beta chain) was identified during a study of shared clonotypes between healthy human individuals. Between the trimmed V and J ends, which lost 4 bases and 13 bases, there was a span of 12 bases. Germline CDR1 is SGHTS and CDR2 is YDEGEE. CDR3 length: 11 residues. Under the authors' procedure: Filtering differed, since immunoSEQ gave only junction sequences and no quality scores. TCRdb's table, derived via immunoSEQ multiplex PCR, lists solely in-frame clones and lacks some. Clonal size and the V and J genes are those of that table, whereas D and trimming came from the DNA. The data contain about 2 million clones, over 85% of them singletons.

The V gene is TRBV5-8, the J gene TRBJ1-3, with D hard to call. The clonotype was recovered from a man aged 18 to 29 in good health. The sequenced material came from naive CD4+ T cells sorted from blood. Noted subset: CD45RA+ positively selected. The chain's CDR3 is CASSVTGSIYF. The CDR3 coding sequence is TGTGCCAGCAGCGTAACCGGGTCAATATATTTT.